This paragraph reports one T cell receptor beta chain. These data are taken from a study of T cell responses to AZD1222 COVID-19 vaccine. The V end lost 5 bases, the J end lost 0 bases, and 13 bases lay between the germline ends. The germline V gene has CDR1 SNHLY and CDR2 FYNNEI. The CDR3 covers 16 residues. Profiling relied on immunoSEQ multiplex PCR, and the TCRdb table lists in-frame clones only, not all of them. Of roughly 140,000 clones listed, about 91% are singletons. V usage is TRBV2 and J usage is TRBJ2-2; perhaps TRBD2 as D (7 bases). The clonotype comes from an adult in good health. Source: peripheral blood, taken on day 0 of AZD1222 vaccination. CDR3 in DNA: TGTGCCAGCAGTTTTCGCGGGGGCTCGAACACCGGGGAGCTGTTTTTT. Its protein product is CASSFRGGSNTGELFF.